This T cell receptor (beta chain) is drawn from a study of post-analysis software for immune sequencing data. Study-wide results and limits: Samples prepared in the same batch strongly co-clustered by F measure. The study found significantly lower normalized Chao1 diversity in multiple sclerosis patients than in controls.

Details on this clonotype: Antigen unknown.

Researchers reported that TCR beta cDNA libraries carried unique molecular identifiers. From around 1 to 9.1 million T cells, roughly 530,000 cDNA molecules were obtained. MiXCR, run by TCRdb on the PCR reads, gives a single entry per CDR3 protein. The sample records about 770,000 distinct CDR3 sequences, more than 45% being singletons. The receptor was isolated from a girl aged 10-17 years with multiple sclerosis. Sequenced sample: blood.

As DNA, the CDR3 is TGTGCCATCAGTGACCGGACAGGGCCCTACGAGCAGTACTTC. As protein: CAISDRTGPYEQYF. The chain combines TRBV10-3 with TRBJ2-5, with TRBD1 matching over 8 bases. The assigned J gene may be wrong: the sequence end matches TRBJ2-7 better. Germline assignment: CDR1 ENHRY and CDR2 SYGVKD. This CDR3 spans 14 amino acids.